The next 23 T cell receptor beta chains were all read from a single sample in a study of blood T cell repertoires in COVID-19. Data came from immunoSEQ multiplex PCR; TCRdb stores just in-frame clones and leaves some out. The profile shows about 62,000 clones, roughly nine tenths of them singletons. Sequenced material: peripheral blood. All receptors derive from a woman in her fifties or sixties with COVID-19, enrolled during active disease.

The chain uses TRBV29-1 and TRBJ2-5; 8 bases are a match to TRBD2. Germline V gene sequence: CDR1 SQVTM, CDR2 ANQGSEA. The junction had 11 bases not matched to a gene; V was cut back by 4 bases and J by 1 base. This CDR3 has 16 amino acids. In DNA, the CDR3 is TGCAGCGTTGTAGGCGGGGGGCGGTTGGTCCAAGAGACCCAGTACTTC. Translation gives CSVVGGGRLVQETQYF.

CDR3 region: CASIGSSSTDTQYF. DNA for the CDR3: TGTGCCAGCATTGGCTCCTCTAGCACAGATACGCAGTATTTT. The V call is TRBV28, the J call TRBJ2-3; the D is unclear. The CDR3 has 14 amino acids. Germline CDR1 and CDR2: MDHEN and SYDVKM. Between the trimmed V and J ends, which lost 7 bases and 0 bases, there was a span of 11 bases.

The chain uses TRBV6-5 and TRBJ1-3; 7 nucleotides agree with TRBD1. The germline V gene encodes CDR1 MNHEY and CDR2 SVGAGI. The CDR3 extends over 15 amino acids. With V trimmed by 2 bases and J by 4 bases, 5 bases remained unmatched. The CDR3 spells CASSYQQGSGNTIYF. In nucleotides, the CDR3 is TGTGCCAGCAGTTACCAACAGGGGTCCGGAAACACCATATATTTT.

V and J are TRBV2 and TRBJ2-3; D is unclear. V was shortened by 4 bases and J by 5 bases, with 10 bases between the two germline ends. Germline V CDR1 and CDR2: SNHLY, FYNNEI. This CDR3 is built from 13 residues. DNA for the CDR3: TGTGCCAGCAGTGGAGTCCGAGGAGATACGCAGTATTTT. It yields the protein CASSGVRGDTQYF.

This chain links TRBV12-3 or TRBV12-4 with TRBJ1-3; no firm D call. This CDR3 comprises 11 residues. V lost 8 bases, J lost 7 bases, and 9 bases lay in between. CDR3 amino acids: CASERHNTIYF. The CDR3 DNA reads as TGTGCCAGCGAGCGTCATAACACCATATATTTT.

The rearrangement uses TRBV18 and TRBJ1-4, with D uncertain. CDR1 KGHSH and CDR2 LQKENI come from the germline V gene. This CDR3 has 14 residues. V lost 3 bases to trimming and J lost 3 bases, with 8 bases between them. CDR3 coding DNA: TGTGCCAGCTCACCTGGGCAGGCTAATGAAAAACTGTTTTTT. This translates into CASSPGQANEKLFF. The complete variable domain, with remaining parts taken from reference TRBV18 and TRBJ1-4, reads NAGVMQNPRHLVRRRGQEARLRCSPMKGHSHVYWYRQLPEEGLKFMVYLQKENIIDESGMPKERFSAEFPKEGPSILRIQQVVRGDSAAYFCASSPGQANEKLFFGSGTQLSVL.

This sequence joins TRBV28 and TRBJ1-5; D gene uncertain. Germline V gives CDR1 MDHEN, CDR2 SYDVKM. This CDR3 has 13 residues. The V gene lost 3 bases and the J gene lost 3 bases, with 6 bases spanning the gap. Here the CDR3 reads CASSLGPNQPQHF. CDR3 nucleotide sequence: TGTGCCAGCAGTTTGGGCCCCAATCAGCCCCAGCATTTT.

This chain connects TRBV9 to TRBJ1-6; D call uncertain. Trimming stripped 0 bases from V and 7 bases from J, with 11 bases between. This CDR3 is built from 15 residues. The germline V gene has CDR1 SGDLS and CDR2 YYNGEE. CDR3 loop: CASSVAAGGNSPLHF. The CDR3 nucleotides are TGTGCCAGCAGCGTAGCGGCAGGCGGGAATTCACCCCTCCACTTT.

V is TRBV18 and J is TRBJ1-1; 9 positions match TRBD1. Germline CDR1 is KGHSH and CDR2 is LQKENI. The CDR3 is 14 amino acids. V lost 3 bases to trimming and J lost 4 bases; unmatched junction nucleotides: 3. The CDR3 DNA reads TGTGCCAGCTCACCTCTGGACAGGGGCACTGAAGCTTTCTTT. Protein sequence: CASSPLDRGTEAFF.

V usage is TRBV7-9 and J usage is TRBJ1-4; 9 bases fit TRBD1. V lost 7 bases and J lost 8; bases outside the gene matches: 14. CDR1 and CDR2 (germline): SEHNR, FQNEAQ (reference sequence). This CDR3 has 16 residues. This chain's CDR3 is CASTPRAGDRVEKLFF. As DNA, the CDR3 is TGTGCCAGCACCCCCCGAGCCGGGGACAGGGTCGAAAAACTGTTTTTT.

CDR3 amino acids: CASSLESGANYGYTF. Here the CDR3 DNA reads TGCGCCAGCAGCTTGGAATCAGGCGCCAACTATGGCTACACCTTC. This chain joins TRBV5-1 and TRBJ1-2; no reliable D call. The V gene's germline CDR1 is SGHRS and CDR2 YFSETQ. The CDR3 sequence is 15 residues long. Trimming cost V 0 bases and J 2 bases, with 11 bases left between them.

The chain uses TRBV19 and TRBJ2-3, with 9 nucleotides matching TRBD1. V trimming: 6 bases; J trimming: 0 bases; junction bases outside the gene matches: 10. CDR1 LNHDA and CDR2 SQIVND come from the germline V gene (reference sequence). This CDR3 is built from 17 residues. The CDR3 here is CASSLIPGTGSTDTQYF. DNA for the CDR3: TGTGCCAGTAGCCTAATACCCGGGACAGGGAGCACAGATACGCAGTATTTT.

The chain employs TRBV6-6 and TRBJ1-1; D not resolved. The CDR3 is 15 amino acids. V was cut by 5 bases and J by 4 bases, with 17 bases left in between. Germline V gene data show CDR1 as MNHNY and CDR2 as SVGAGI (reference sequence). CDR3 amino acids: CASSRSFRIPTEAFF. CDR3 coding DNA: TGTGCCAGCAGTCGATCGTTCAGGATTCCCACTGAAGCTTTCTTT.

J is TRBJ1-6 and V is TRBV9; no firm D call. Trimming cost V 0 bases and J 6 bases, with 10 bases left between them. Germline CDR1 is SGDLS and CDR2 is YYNGEE. The CDR3 has 15 amino acids. As DNA, the CDR3 is TGTGCCAGCAGCGTAGCAACAGAAACTAATTCACCCCTCCACTTT. The encoded protein is CASSVATETNSPLHF.

The chain joins TRBV11-2 to TRBJ2-7, with D tentatively TRBD2 (6 bases). Looked up from germline, CDR1 is SGHAT and CDR2 is FQNNGV. The V gene lost 5 bases and the J gene lost 2 bases, with 10 bases spanning the gap. This CDR3 has 13 amino acids. CDR3 loop: CASSRGLPYEQYF. In nucleotides, the CDR3 is TGTGCCAGCAGCAGGGGACTCCCCTACGAGCAGTACTTC.

J is TRBJ1-5 and V is TRBV2; a weak D match, TRBD1 (5 bases). V gave up 4 bases and J gave up 3 bases, with 16 bases separating them. Germline V gene sequence: CDR1 SNHLY, CDR2 FYNNEI. The length of the CDR3 is 16 residues. The CDR3: CASSGAGQAYNQPQHF. CDR3 DNA: TGTGCCAGCAGTGGGGCAGGGCAGGCTTACAATCAGCCCCAGCATTTT.

This clone was seen only once. J is TRBJ1-6 and V is TRBV6-5; TRBD1 matches 10 bases. Unmatched junction bases numbered 4, after V lost 4 bases and J lost 7 bases. Germline values: CDR1 MNHEY, CDR2 SVGAGI. The CDR3 consists of 15 residues. For the CDR3, the DNA is TGTGCCAGCAGTTTCCGGGACAGGGGCAATTCACCCCTCCACTTT. As protein: CASSFRDRGNSPLHF.

The chain carries TRBV10-1 and TRBJ1-5; D is uncertain. Germline assignment: CDR1 WNHNN and CDR2 SYGVQD (reference sequence). CDR3 length equals 11 residues. V lost 6 bases and J 5 bases, leaving 5 bases between the germline ends. CDR3 in DNA: TGCGCCAGCAGCATTTATCAGCCCCAGCATTTT. The encoded protein is CASSIYQPQHF.

The chain has TRBV4-3 and TRBJ2-2, with 10 bases fitting TRBD2. Germline-derived CDR1 and CDR2 are LGHNA and YSLEER. There are 18 residues in the CDR3. Trimming took 0 bases from V and 6 from J; bases not matched to a gene: 10. The CDR3: CASSQDPGLASGAGELFF. CDR3 nucleotides: TGCGCCAGCAGCCAAGACCCGGGACTAGCGTCGGGGGCCGGGGAGCTGTTTTTT.

V is TRBV9 and J is TRBJ2-2, with D tentatively TRBD2 (7 bases). Germline V gene data show CDR1 as SGDLS and CDR2 as YYNGEE. Deletions cut 0 bases from V and 5 bases from J, with 14 bases between. CDR3 size: 16 residues. CDR3 region: CASSVAARGGTGELFF. The CDR3 region has the DNA TGTGCCAGCAGCGTAGCTGCCAGGGGAGGGACCGGGGAGCTGTTTTTT.

This rearrangement joins TRBV9 to TRBJ1-1; 9 nucleotides line up with TRBD1. Germline V gives CDR1 SGDLS, CDR2 YYNGEE. This CDR3 spans 16 amino acids. Trimming cost V 4 bases and J 2 bases; bases outside gene matches: 9. CDR3 in amino acids: CASSPRRDRANTEAFF. The CDR3 bases are TGTGCCAGCAGCCCCCGCCGGGACAGGGCCAACACTGAAGCTTTCTTT.

A word on this clone: The same CDR3 arises from other DNA sequences in this sample as well. CDR3 sequence reads: CASSELAGGPDTQYF. The CDR3 region has the DNA TGTGCCAGCAGTGAACTAGCGGGAGGGCCAGATACGCAGTATTTT. This sequence joins TRBV6-1 and TRBJ2-3, with 12 bases lining up with TRBD2. This CDR3 comprises 15 residues. After removal of 2 bases from V and 4 bases from J, the junction contained 1 base not matched to a gene. Germline lookup yields CDR1 MNHNS and CDR2 SASEGT.

The V and J genes are TRBV5-1 and TRBJ1-4; 7 nucleotides align to TRBD1. The ends lost 4 bases at V and 8 bases at J; junction bases unmatched: 14. CDR3 size: 16 residues. Per the germline V gene, CDR1 is SGHRS and CDR2 is YFSETQ. The CDR3 loop is CASSTGQTGSWEKLFF. Written as DNA, the CDR3 is TGCGCCAGCAGCACGGGACAGACGGGTAGTTGGGAAAAACTGTTTTTT.